This T cell receptor beta chain is from a study of T cell responses to AZD1222 COVID-19 vaccine. Germline V gene lookup returns CDR1 MNHEY and CDR2 SVGAGI. The CDR3 has 16 amino acids. The V end was cut by 0 bases, the J end by 0 bases, with 6 bases between. Profiling relied on immunoSEQ multiplex PCR, and the TCRdb table lists in-frame clones only, not all of them. The sample shows approximately 88,000 clones, 85% to 90% of them seen only once. A remark on this clone: The antigen is unknown.

Study observations and caveats: When two AZD1222 doses had been given, Spike-specific TCR breadth and depth rose.

Whether given at about 4 or about 12 weeks, second doses were pooled. V and J are TRBV6-5 and TRBJ2-6; no clear D. This sequence was found in an adult who received the AZD1222 COVID-19 vaccine. The starting material was peripheral blood, obtained 28 days after the second AZD1222 dose. DNA for the CDR3: TGTGCCAGCAGTTACTCTCAGAGCTCTGGGGCCAACGTCCTGACTTTC. Translation gives CASSYSQSSGANVLTF.